This T cell receptor beta chain was sequenced during a study of cytomegalovirus exposure and HLA in healthy donors. Study information: Inside one of the first data releases sat 80 million to 95 million unique TCRs taken from HLA-typed donors.

Study-wide points: A link between a missense DCLRE1C variant and TCR beta V- and J-gene trimming emerged from a later analysis. According to a later analysis, donors in an Asian-associated ancestry cluster reportedly had fewer N-insertions than the 666-donor mean.

The CDR3 sequence is 14 residues long. Germline-derived CDR1 and CDR2 are SNHLY and FYNNEI. The V and J ends lost 5 bases and 4 bases, in that order; junction bases with no gene match: 7. In the case of this clone: What it binds is unknown.

The primer mix had 60 Vbeta and 13 Jbeta primers. The table came from immunoSEQ multiplex PCR; TCRdb's copy has only in-frame clones and leaves some out. The data show about 160,000 clones, with roughly three quarters seen just once and about 7.7% held by the top ten. This sequence was found in a woman aged 40 to 50 in good health and CMV-seropositive. The sample comprised PBMCs. The chain uses TRBV2 and TRBJ2-7, with 8 positions matching TRBD1. CDR3 in DNA: TGTGCCAGCAGTCATCAGGGGGCCCCGTACGAGCAGTACTTC. Its protein product is CASSHQGAPYEQYF.